This TCR beta chain was sequenced for a study of T cell repertoires in cytomegalovirus infection. Across the study: Recently identified HLA-C-restricted CMV epitopes and well-studied HLA-B-restricted CMV epitopes were used by the study. Both a matching HLA type and CMV infection were indicated by public TCR beta signatures.

The study, taken as a whole, reports: In two of eight donors, the top clonotype was HLA-C-restricted CMV-specific. Summed frequency of shared TCR beta families picked out CMV carriers who also had the relevant HLA.

MiXCR, run by TCRdb on the reads, gives a single entry per CDR3 protein. The table includes tens of thousands of distinct CDR3 sequences, roughly half detected once. About this clonotype itself: Antigen specificity is unknown.

The TCR sequence derives from a human donor in good health (CMV status not recorded). Some clones in this sample may be carry-over from other donors' samples. This sample comprised CD8+ T cells from cultured PBMCs, obtained from culture after CMV antigen stimulation.

CDR3 in amino acids: CASSYPFGDGYTF. DNA for the CDR3: TGTGCCAGCAGTTACCCTTTTGGGGACGGCTACACCTTC. The chain couples TRBV6-6 to TRBJ1-2, with D possibly matching TRBD1 (5 bases). Looked up from germline, CDR1 is MNHNY and CDR2 is SVGAGI (reference sequence). The CDR3 runs to 13 residues. Trimming cost V 2 bases and J 8 bases, with 12 bases left between them.